This T cell receptor beta chain was documented in a study of T cells in Graves' hyperthyroidism and ophthalmopathy (dated by TCRdb to between 2018 and 2021). Regarding the study in general: Peripheral blood was sampled at the time of initial diagnosis, prior to any treatment. A discovery cohort of roughly 100 patients, roughly 45 with Graves' ophthalmopathy and more than 55 with stable Graves' hyperthyroidism, was used to find distinguishing TCR V-J signatures. Whether ophthalmopathy could be predicted prospectively was tested in an independent validation cohort made up of fewer than 20 hyperthyroidism patients plus 17 patients who later progressed to ophthalmopathy. The roughly 94 discovery patients were randomly divided into training and test sets at a 7:3 ratio. In about 6 Graves' hyperthyroidism patients, the study also compared T-cell repertoires from thyroid tissue with T-cell repertoires from blood. Once sampling was done, hyperthyroidism patients were given methimazole at a starting dose of 30 mg daily, whereas ophthalmopathy patients were given high-dose intravenous methylprednisolone. The paper describes TCR Vbeta CDR3 sequencing of 140 or so peripheral blood samples, made up of 43 ophthalmopathy patients, roughly 72 hyperthyroidism patients and 17 progressor patients.

Ophthalmopathy patients had moderately to severely active disease, with a Clinical Activity Score of 3 or more, a NOSPECS grade of 4 or more, and a disease duration of less than 3 months. The study excluded patients with uncontrolled infections, other autoimmune diseases, pregnancy or lactation. Diagnoses were based on clinical symptoms, serum thyroxine and TRAb, thyroid ultrasound and orbital computed tomography. Ficoll-Paque density gradient centrifugation was used to isolate PBMCs from around 9.1 ml of fresh peripheral blood. Total RNA was extracted with Trizol reagent, and quality was checked on an Agilent 2100 Bioanalyzer. Germline trimming: 4 bases from V, 5 bases from J; junction bases outside gene matches: 4. As encoded in the germline V gene (reference sequence), CDR1 is LNHDA while CDR2 is SQIVND. The CDR3 runs 15 residues from the cysteine to the phenylalanine. Left in the record is the CDR3 DNA by itself, 45 bases read in frame from the first base.

This clonotype was observed many times. Its antigen is not yet known. Per-nucleotide qualities are absent, and no much larger clonotype sits a single base away. The full study reports these points: A 13 V-J signature model separated ophthalmopathy from stable hyperthyroidism, with around 91% sensitivity and roughly 82% specificity in cross-validation and 80%/75% in testing. Most expanded thyroid clonotypes (frequency above 0.001) were also found in blood, which suggests that blood repertoires may mirror thyroid immune responses. During validation, the model predicted progression to ophthalmopathy a median of approximately six months ahead of onset, with around 71% sensitivity and about 72% specificity. Sample size was not statistically predetermined, and blinding of investigators to group allocation was not performed.

Amplification of TCR beta CDR3 regions was carried out from RNA transcripts. The first round of RT-PCR for the TCR CDR3 was performed with the HTBI primer set and the Qiagen OneStep RT-PCR kit. Libraries were constructed in a second round of multiplex PCR, after which size selection and purification were performed. Sequencing of the libraries was done on an Illumina HiSeq2000 using paired-end 100 bp reads. Concerning the study's data processing: Raw data were processed with SOAPnuke, discarding reads with adapters, uncalled bases, mean Phred below 15, or no exact constant-primer or identifier match. High-quality paired reads were merged with COPE v1.2.5, and unique nucleotide sequences were defined as clonotypes. Clonotypes were aligned to IMGT TRBV, TRBD and TRBJ reference segments using MiTCR v1.1. The analysis was restricted to V-J combinations with a frequency above 0.0001, which together covered just over 99% of the repertoires. The TCS score was defined as the ratio of F50 (clonal expansion) to E x V (chaos), calculated using BLOSUM62-based TCRdist between CDR3 peptides within each V-J. Welch's t-statistics and random forest reduced roughly 540 V-J features to some 14, which were used in a naive Bayes classifier (R e1071). The Morisita-Horn index was used to measure how similar the thyroid and blood repertoires were. The public sequencing data were trimmed at Q25 with fastp and processed into clonotypes with MiXCR by TCRdb, which kept only in-frame beta chains. Rows with one shared CDR3 protein collapse into an entry with the most common genes and DNA. TCRdb's processing, not the authors', yielded these V and J calls. The sample table contains around 35,000 distinct CDR3 sequences; only one count was recorded for 52% of them. The ten most abundant clones make up roughly 27% of the sample.

The rearranged chain carries TRBV19 and TRBJ2-2; 10 bases in between match TRBD2. This TCR came from a woman between 35 and 50 years old with Graves' ophthalmopathy. The sequencing input was blood. The CDR3 amino acid sequence is: CASSTSGRVTGELFF. Here is the DNA: TGTGCCAGTAGTACAAGCGGGAGGGTTACCGGGGAGCTGTTTTTT.